Listed here are 18 T cell receptor beta chains from one sample, sequenced in a study of blood T cell repertoires in COVID-19. The assay was immunoSEQ multiplex PCR, and TCRdb's table has in-frame clones only and misses some. The table includes fewer than 45,000 clones, about three quarters detected once. The sample comprised peripheral blood. These TCRs come from a man in his 60s with active COVID-19.

The CDR3 loop is CASSVMGTGGTGELFF. The CDR3, as DNA: TGTGCCAGCAGCGTAATGGGGACAGGGGGTACCGGGGAGCTGTTTTTT. The rearrangement joins TRBV9 to TRBJ2-2, with TRBD1 identical over 11 bases. From germline, CDR1 is SGDLS and CDR2 YYNGEE. V trimming: 1 base; J trimming: 5 bases; junction bases outside the gene matches: 4. This CDR3 spans 16 amino acids.

The chain has TRBV30 and TRBJ1-6; the match to TRBD1 covers 9 bases. CDR3 length: 19 amino acids. Looked up from germline, CDR1 is GTSNPN and CDR2 is SVGIG (reference sequence). The V gene end was trimmed by 0 bases and the J gene end by 7 bases; junction bases not matched to a gene: 16. CDR3 in DNA: TGTGCCTGGAGTGTCCCGCCGTTTACGACCGGGACAGGGAATTCACCCCTCCACTTT. Translated: CAWSVPPFTTGTGNSPLHF. Supplemented by reference TRBV30 and TRBJ1-6, the full variable domain reads SQTIHQWPATLVQPVGSPLSLECTVEGTSNPNLYWYRQAAGRGLQLLFYSVGIGQISSEVPQNLSASRPQDRQFILSSKKLLLSDSGFYLCAWSVPPFTTGTGNSPLHFGNGTRLTVT.

The chain joins TRBV7-3 to TRBJ2-2, with a tentative D call TRBD1 (6 bases). V was cut by 4 bases and J by 7 bases, with 16 bases left in between. Germline values: CDR1 SGHTA, CDR2 FQGTGA. CDR3 length equals 15 residues. This chain's CDR3 is CASSSIGQGIGELFF. CDR3 nucleotides: TGTGCCAGCAGCTCCATAGGGCAGGGGATCGGGGAGCTGTTTTTT.

The rearrangement links TRBV4-3 to TRBJ1-2; 10 bases map to TRBD1. This CDR3 has 15 residues. Germline CDR1 LGHNA, CDR2 YSLEER. Trimming at V came to 4 bases and at J to 7 bases, leaving 9 bases not matched to a gene. The CDR3 DNA is TGCGCCAGCAGCCGCCCGGACAGGGGGATCGGTGGCTACACCTTC. This translates into CASSRPDRGIGGYTF.

The V call is TRBV27, the J call TRBJ1-4; no firm D call. The V gene's germline CDR1 is MNHEY and CDR2 SMNVEV (reference sequence). CDR3 length: 13 residues. V was shortened by 0 bases and J by 7 bases, with 6 bases between the two germline ends. Here the CDR3 reads CASSLSIGEKLFF. The CDR3 bases are TGTGCCAGCAGTTTATCGATCGGTGAAAAACTGTTTTTT. Drawing the rest from reference TRBV27 and TRBJ1-4, the complete variable domain is EAQVTQNPRYLITVTGKKLTVTCSQNMNHEYMSWYRQDPGLGLRQIYYSMNVEVTDKGDVPEGYKVSRKEKRNFPLILESPSPNQTSLYFCASSLSIGEKLFFGSGTQLSVL.

V and J are TRBV2 and TRBJ2-3; TRBD2 matches at 11 bases. Trimming took 5 bases from V and 2 from J; bases not matched to a gene: 9. In germline, CDR1 is SNHLY, CDR2 FYNNEI. CDR3 size: 17 residues. The CDR3 region is CASSRRLAGSFTDTQYF. The CDR3 bases are TGTGCCAGCAGTAGACGACTAGCGGGGTCTTTCACAGATACGCAGTATTTT.

V gene TRBV7-2 combines with J gene TRBJ2-6; a weak D match, TRBD2 (6 bases). The ends were cut back, 0 bases at V and 0 bases at J, with 9 bases in the middle. Germline assignment: CDR1 SGHTA and CDR2 FQGNSA. The CDR3 totals 17 residues. CDR3 DNA: TGTGCCAGCAGCTTAGCCGGGGGAAACTCTGGGGCCAACGTCCTGACTTTC. Amino acids: CASSLAGGNSGANVLTF.

The chain couples TRBV28 to TRBJ1-5; a weak D match, TRBD1 (6 bases). The CDR3 runs 16 residues. Trimming took 4 bases from V and 1 from J, leaving 14 bases between them. Germline V gives CDR1 MDHEN, CDR2 SYDVKM. CDR3 sequence reads: CASSWNHQGSNQPQHF. The CDR3 DNA follows: TGTGCCAGCAGTTGGAATCACCAGGGGAGCAATCAGCCCCAGCATTTT.

The chain links TRBV24-1 to TRBJ2-1, with D perhaps matching TRBD2 (5 bases). Germline CDR1 reads KGHDR; CDR2 reads SFDVKD. V was pared by 7 bases and J by 7 bases, with 16 bases between. This CDR3 region has 14 residues. CDR3 bases: TGTGCCACCAGCGCCGCCCGCGGGTTGAATGAGCAGTTCTTC. Translated: CATSAARGLNEQFF.

The chain uses TRBV6-2 or TRBV6-3 and TRBJ2-5; TRBD1 is a possible D gene (6 bases). Looked up from germline, CDR1 is MNHEY and CDR2 is SVGEGT. The CDR3 is 13 amino acids. V lost 6 bases to trimming and J lost 5 bases, with 13 bases between them. The DNA of the CDR3 is TGTGCCAGCAGCCGACAGGCCCGGGAGACCCAGTACTTC. It codes for CASSRQARETQYF.

This chain connects TRBV5-6 to TRBJ2-7; 8 positions agree with TRBD1. Germline CDR1 is SGHDT and CDR2 is YYEEEE. The ends lost 3 bases at V and 4 bases at J; junction bases unmatched: 6. The CDR3 covers 14 residues. The CDR3 DNA follows: TGTGCCAGCAGCTATCTCCAGGGGGCGTACGAGCAGTACTTC. Its protein is CASSYLQGAYEQYF.

The chain uses TRBV7-2 and TRBJ2-7, with a possible D match to TRBD2 (6 bases). V dropped 3 bases and J dropped 2 bases, with 17 bases sitting between them. This CDR3 is built from 16 residues. CDR1 and CDR2 (germline): SGHTA, FQGNSA. CDR3 nucleotide sequence: TGTGCCAGCAGCTTCCCCGGGACTTTAACTCCCTACGAGCAGTACTTC. Encoded protein: CASSFPGTLTPYEQYF.

The gene calls are TRBV6-6 and TRBJ1-2; D may be TRBD1 (5 bases). The CDR3 has 13 residues. The germline CDR1 and CDR2 sequences are MNHNY and SVGAGI (reference sequence). The V and J ends lost 6 bases and 3 bases respectively, with 11 bases between them. CDR3 residues: CASREGGDYGYTF. In nucleotides, the CDR3 is TGTGCCAGCAGAGAAGGAGGGGACTATGGCTACACCTTC.

This sequence joins TRBV7-2 and TRBJ2-7, with 8 bases identical to TRBD1. The CDR3 runs to 14 residues. The germline CDR1 and CDR2 sequences are SGHTA and FQGNSA. V lost 4 bases, J lost 1 base, and 3 bases stayed unmatched. The CDR3 DNA reads as TGTGCCAGCAGCTCCGGGACAGGTTCCTACGAGCAGTACTTC. The encoded protein is CASSSGTGSYEQYF.

The chain has TRBV10-3 and TRBJ1-2, with TRBD1 matching 8 bases. V was clipped by 6 bases and J by 6 bases; unmatched bases: 6. The germline V gene has CDR1 ENHRY and CDR2 SYGVKD. The CDR3 is made up of 13 amino acids. The CDR3 nucleotides read TGTGCCATCAGCCAACAGGGGGTCGATGGCTACACCTTC. Residues: CAISQQGVDGYTF.

This chain joins TRBV5-1 and TRBJ2-1; 7 bases map to TRBD1. V lost 5 bases, J lost 3 bases, and 17 bases stayed unmatched. The CDR3 extends over 18 amino acids. In germline, CDR1 is SGHRS, CDR2 YFSETQ. CDR3 sequence: CASREGAELLRGYNEQFF. In nucleotides, the CDR3 is TGCGCCAGCAGAGAGGGGGCAGAACTGCTTCGGGGCTACAATGAGCAGTTCTTC.

The chain has TRBV13 and TRBJ1-2; TRBD1 matches 11 bases. The CDR3 totals 14 residues. V lost 5 bases to trimming and J lost 4 bases; unmatched junction nucleotides: 3. Germline-derived CDR1 and CDR2 are PRHDT and FYEKMQ (reference sequence). This CDR3 reads CASSQGTGGYGYTF. For the CDR3, the DNA is TGTGCCAGCAGCCAAGGGACAGGGGGCTATGGCTACACCTTC. The variable domain in full, completed from reference TRBV13 and TRBJ1-2, reads AAGVIQSPRHLIKEKRETATLKCYPIPRHDTVYWYQQGPGQDPQFLISFYEKMQSDKGSIPDRFSAQQFSDYHSELNMSSLELGDSALYFCASSQGTGGYGYTFGSGTRLTVV.

The CDR3 sequence is CASSLPWGIGTGELFF. Written as DNA, the CDR3 is TGTGCCAGCAGCCTCCCGTGGGGCATAGGCACCGGGGAGCTGTTTTTT. The chain is built from TRBV7-9 and TRBJ2-2; a possible D gene is TRBD1 (5 bases). Trimming removed 5 bases at V and 4 bases at J, with 17 bases between. The CDR3 loop spans 16 amino acids. CDR1 is SEHNR, CDR2 FQNEAQ, per germline (reference sequence).